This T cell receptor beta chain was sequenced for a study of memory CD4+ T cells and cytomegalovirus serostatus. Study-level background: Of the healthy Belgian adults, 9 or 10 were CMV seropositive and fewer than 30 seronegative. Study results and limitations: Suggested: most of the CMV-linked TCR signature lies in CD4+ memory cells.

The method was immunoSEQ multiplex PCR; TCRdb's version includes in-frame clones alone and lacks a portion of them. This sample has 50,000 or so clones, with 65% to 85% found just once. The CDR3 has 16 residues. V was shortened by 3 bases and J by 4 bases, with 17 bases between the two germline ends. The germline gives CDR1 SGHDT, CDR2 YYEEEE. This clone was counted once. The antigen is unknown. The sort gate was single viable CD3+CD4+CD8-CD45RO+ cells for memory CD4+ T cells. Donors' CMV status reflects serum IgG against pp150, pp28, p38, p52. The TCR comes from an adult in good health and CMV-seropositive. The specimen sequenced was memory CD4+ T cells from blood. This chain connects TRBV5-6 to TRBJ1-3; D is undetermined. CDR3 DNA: TGTGCCAGCAGCTCGCTCGAGGAGCTGGCGGGAAACACCATATATTTT. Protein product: CASSSLEELAGNTIYF.